The 17 T cell receptor beta chains presented below share a single source sample, sequenced in a study of shared clonotypes between healthy human individuals (dated by TCRdb to the early 2020s). CD8 naive samples consisted of CD45RO-negative cells that were positively selected for CCR7, yielding a CD45RA+CCR7+ population without TemRA cells. Libraries came from the immunoSEQ multiplex PCR assay. Here the immuneACCESS table is served through TCRdb, limited to in-frame sequences with V and J called. Missing clones are a known gap in these copies; in checked studies unresolved V genes cover under half, and the rest lacks a known reason. Within this sample are some 1,900,000 clones, with just under 95% of them counted one time only. In total, the top ten clones hold around 1% of the sample. Sequenced input: naive CD8+ T cells sorted from blood. The sample's cell subset or site label, decoded: CD45RA+CCR7+. These receptors were taken from a man in his late teens or twenties in good health.

The genes are TRBV18 and TRBJ1-4; D may be TRBD1 (6 bases). V lost 6 bases, J lost 3 bases, and 14 bases lay in between. The CDR3 extends over 15 amino acids. Per the germline V gene, CDR1 is KGHSH and CDR2 is LQKENI. DNA of the CDR3: TGTGCCAGCTCGTCGATGGGGGGCCCTAATGAAAAACTGTTTTTT. As protein: CASSSMGGPNEKLFF.

V and J are TRBV13 and TRBJ2-3; TRBD1 agrees at 9 bases. The CDR3 length is 17 residues. The V and J ends lost 5 bases and 3 bases, in that order; junction bases with no gene match: 12. The V gene's germline CDR1 is PRHDT and CDR2 FYEKMQ (reference sequence). The CDR3 here is CASSGSGTGLVTDTQYF. The CDR3 region has the DNA TGTGCCAGCAGCGGGTCCGGGACAGGGTTAGTTACAGATACGCAGTATTTT.

The rearrangement links TRBV5-4 to TRBJ1-1; maybe TRBD1 (5 bases). This CDR3 has 12 amino acids. Between the trimmed V and J ends, which lost 6 bases and 5 bases, there was a span of 11 bases. Germline CDR1 and CDR2: SGHNT and YYREEE (reference sequence). The CDR3 sequence is CASTSGGTEAFF. The CDR3, as DNA: TGTGCCAGCACCTCGGGGGGAACTGAAGCTTTCTTT.

The chain couples TRBV5-6 to TRBJ2-2; the match to TRBD2 covers 7 bases. CDR3 length: 16 residues. Germline V lookup: CDR1 SGHDT, CDR2 YYEEEE. V lost 1 base and J lost 5; bases outside the gene matches: 8. CDR3 protein: CASSLHYAGETGELFF. In nucleotides, the CDR3 is TGTGCCAGCAGCTTGCACTACGCGGGGGAAACCGGGGAGCTGTTTTTT.

The V gene is TRBV6-6, the J gene TRBJ1-3; TRBD1 is a possible D gene (6 bases). Germline V gene sequence: CDR1 MNHNY, CDR2 SVGAGI (reference sequence). CDR3 length: 15 residues. Trimming removed 6 bases at V and 0 bases at J, with 12 bases between. This chain's CDR3 is CASRGTGSSGNTIYF. The CDR3, as DNA: TGTGCCAGCAGAGGTACAGGGTCCTCTGGAAACACCATATATTTT.

Points on this clone: Other DNA sequences in this specimen translate into the identical CDR3. This chain connects TRBV19 to TRBJ2-7, with 9 bases aligning to TRBD1. Germline V lookup: CDR1 LNHDA, CDR2 SQIVND (reference sequence). The CDR3 totals 13 residues. Germline trimming cut 3 bases from V and 6 bases from J; bases unmatched to any gene: 3. CDR3 nucleotide sequence: TGTGCCAGTAGTATTGGGACAGGGTTCGAGCAGTACTTC. Translated, it gives CASSIGTGFEQYF.

This rearrangement joins TRBV5-6 to TRBJ1-5; the D is unclear. Germline V gives CDR1 SGHDT, CDR2 YYEEEE. Trimming took 3 bases from V and 9 from J, leaving 10 bases between them. The CDR3 loop spans 12 amino acids. The CDR3 DNA follows: TGTGCCAGCAGCTCGGGTGGGTTGCCCCAGCATTTT. Protein: CASSSGGLPQHF.

J is TRBJ2-7 and V is TRBV5-5; D is unclear. The CDR3 is 13 residues long. V was pared by 3 bases and J by 0 bases, with 7 bases between. From germline, CDR1 is SGHKS and CDR2 YYEKEE (reference sequence). DNA of the CDR3: TGTGCCAGCAGCTGGCGAAACTCCTACGAGCAGTACTTC. This encodes CASSWRNSYEQYF.

The chain uses TRBV19 and TRBJ1-5; D is unresolved. From germline, CDR1 is LNHDA and CDR2 SQIVND (reference sequence). The V gene lost 4 bases and the J gene lost 4 bases, with 17 bases spanning the gap. The CDR3 loop spans 16 amino acids. The CDR3 bases are TGTGCCAGTAGTACGAAGTGGCAGGCCCGAAATCAGCCCCAGCATTTT. Translation gives CASSTKWQARNQPQHF.

This chain joins TRBV2 and TRBJ2-2; D might be TRBD1 (6 bases). The germline gives CDR1 SNHLY, CDR2 FYNNEI. CDR3 length: 17 residues. V was shortened by 4 bases and J by 0 bases, with 15 bases between the two germline ends. The CDR3 region is CASSGQANSPNTGELFF. CDR3 bases: TGTGCCAGCAGTGGACAGGCAAACTCCCCGAACACCGGGGAGCTGTTTTTT. The full variable domain, its missing parts supplied by reference TRBV2 and TRBJ2-2, is EPEVTQTPSHQVTQMGQEVILRCVPISNHLYFYWYRQILGQKVEFLVSFYNNEISEKSEIFDDQFSVERPDGSNFTLKIRSTKLEDSAMYFCASSGQANSPNTGELFFGEGSRLTVL.

This chain joins TRBV27 and TRBJ2-1; maybe TRBD1 (6 bases). The CDR3 runs 15 residues. V was trimmed by 0 bases and J by 9 bases, leaving 15 bases between them. Germline V gives CDR1 MNHEY, CDR2 SMNVEV (reference sequence). The CDR3 sequence is CASSLSGLQGIEQFF. The DNA for the CDR3 is TGTGCCAGCAGTTTATCGGGATTACAGGGTATTGAGCAGTTCTTC.

V and J are TRBV19 and TRBJ2-3; D is perhaps TRBD1 (5 bases). Germline V gene lookup returns CDR1 LNHDA and CDR2 SQIVND (reference sequence). The CDR3 totals 16 residues. V lost 3 bases and J lost 2, with 15 bases in between. The chain's CDR3 is CASSIGAAVFTDTQYF. CDR3 bases: TGTGCCAGTAGTATTGGGGCCGCGGTATTCACAGATACGCAGTATTTT.

The V call is TRBV11-3, the J call TRBJ1-5; D remains ambiguous. V lost 0 bases, J lost 15 bases, and 27 bases lay in between. Germline lookup yields CDR1 SGHNT and CDR2 YENEEA. The CDR3 totals 17 residues. CDR3 protein: CASSLEPAGGSSSQVHF. Here the CDR3 DNA reads TGTGCCAGCAGCTTAGAGCCAGCTGGTGGGTCCTCAAGCCAGGTGCATTTT.

The rearrangement uses TRBV5-1 and TRBJ1-1; 10 bases agree with TRBD1. Germline assignment: CDR1 SGHRS and CDR2 YFSETQ. J gave up 5 bases and V 5 bases, and 6 bases lay outside the gene matches. The CDR3 covers 14 residues. This chain's CDR3 is CASSRTGGRTEAFF. CDR3 DNA: TGCGCCAGCAGTAGGACAGGGGGACGGACTGAAGCTTTCTTT.

In regard to this clone: At one boundary the junction diverges from the germline segment, which might be a read error. CDR3 in amino acids: CASSLMWADTGELFF. The CDR3 bases are TGTGCTAGCAGCTTAATGTGGGCCGACACCGGGGAGCTGTTTTTT. The J gene is TRBJ2-2, the V gene TRBV7-7; D remains ambiguous. CDR3 size: 15 residues. From germline, CDR1 is SSHAT and CDR2 FNYEAQ (reference sequence).

Note on this clone: The identical CDR3 is also encoded by other nucleotide sequences in the sample. This chain connects TRBV30 to TRBJ2-7; maybe TRBD2 (6 bases). The CDR3 extends over 13 amino acids. V was cut by 5 bases and J by 1 base, with 12 bases left in between. The germline gives CDR1 GTSNPN, CDR2 SVGIG (reference sequence). The CDR3, as DNA: TGTGCCTGGTCTGGCGGGGTTTCCTACGAGCAGTACTTC. This translates into CAWSGGVSYEQYF.

Note on this clone: This CDR3 is also generated by other DNA sequences in the sample. The V gene is TRBV6-5, the J gene TRBJ2-7; D uncertain. CDR3 length: 10 amino acids. Trimming took off 8 bases at V and 1 base at J, with 3 bases between the two ends. Germline loops: CDR1 MNHEY, CDR2 SVGAGI. CDR3 loop: CASGSYEQYF. The CDR3 DNA reads TGTGCCAGCGGTTCCTACGAGCAGTACTTC.